Shown below are 14 T cell receptor beta chains from a single sample sequenced in a study of shared clonotypes between healthy human individuals (dated by TCRdb to the early 2020s). Receptor amplification or capture employed the immunoSEQ multiplex PCR assay. TCRdb mirrors the immuneACCESS table, restricted to in-frame sequences. Some clones are absent from its copies; in checked studies, under half trace to an unresolved V gene, and the reason for the others is unknown. Counted in this sample were millions of clones; around nine tenths of them appeared once. The ten largest clones capture more than 0.12% of the sample. The source material was naive CD4+ T cells sorted from blood. What the cell subset or site label conveys for this sample: CD45RA+ positively selected. Receptor source: a man aged 18 to 29 in good health.

This chain uses TRBV11-1 with TRBJ2-7, with 9 bases fitting TRBD1. The CDR3 loop spans 15 amino acids. The trim removed 5 bases at V and 5 bases at J, leaving 10 bases unmatched. Germline assignment: CDR1 SGHAT and CDR2 FQDESV (reference sequence). CDR3 sequence (DNA): TGTGCCAGCAGCCGGCCGGGACAGGGAAGCCACGAGCAGTACTTC. Translating gives CASSRPGQGSHEQYF.

The rearrangement joins TRBV2 to TRBJ2-3; 7 bases are shared with TRBD1. V lost 7 bases, J lost 3 bases, and 7 bases stayed unmatched. The CDR3 covers 14 residues. Germline V CDR1 and CDR2: SNHLY, FYNNEI. CDR3 amino acids: CASKIDRATDTQYF. The CDR3 DNA reads as TGTGCCAGCAAGATTGACAGGGCAACAGATACGCAGTATTTT.

The sample holds one count of this clone. The chain carries TRBV13 and TRBJ2-2; 8 positions match TRBD2. In germline, CDR1 is PRHDT, CDR2 FYEKMQ (reference sequence). V lost 5 bases to trimming and J lost 5 bases; unmatched junction nucleotides: 7. This CDR3 has 15 residues. CDR3 nucleotides: TGTGCCAGCAGCCCATACGCGGGGGGTACCGGGGAGCTGTTTTTT. Translation: CASSPYAGGTGELFF.

The chain joins TRBV9 to TRBJ2-3; TRBD2 agrees at 10 bases. The ends lost 0 bases at V and 1 base at J; junction bases unmatched: 5. This CDR3 comprises 17 residues. From germline, CDR1 is SGDLS and CDR2 YYNGEE. In DNA form, the CDR3 reads TGTGCCAGCAGCGTAGAAATAGCGGGGGGTCGCACAGATACGCAGTATTTT. This sequence encodes CASSVEIAGGRTDTQYF. Supplemented by reference TRBV9 and TRBJ2-3, the full variable domain reads DSGVTQTPKHLITATGQRVTLRCSPRSGDLSVYWYQQSLDQGLQFLIQYYNGEERAKGNILERFSAQQFPDLHSELNLSSLELGDSALYFCASSVEIAGGRTDTQYFGPGTRLTVL.

The chain is built from TRBV28 and TRBJ2-3; TRBD2 matches 7 bases. This CDR3 is 14 amino acids long. V dropped 3 bases and J dropped 2; count of bases not matched to a gene: 2. Looked up from germline, CDR1 is MDHEN and CDR2 is SYDVKM. The CDR3 protein is CASSLGGNTDTQYF. The DNA of the CDR3 is TGTGCCAGCAGTTTGGGGGGGAACACAGATACGCAGTATTTT.

The J gene is TRBJ2-7, the V gene TRBV4-1, with 11 positions matching TRBD1. This CDR3 has 18 residues. Losses at the gene ends were 1 base for V and 5 bases for J; bases not matched to a gene: 13. CDR1 is MGHRA and CDR2 is YSYEKL in the germline V gene. CDR3 protein: CASSQALHGTGGVDEQYF. CDR3 nucleotide sequence: TGCGCCAGCAGCCAAGCCCTACACGGGACAGGGGGAGTGGACGAGCAGTACTTC.

The rearrangement uses TRBV19 and TRBJ1-2, with D perhaps TRBD1 (5 bases). Germline lookup yields CDR1 LNHDA and CDR2 SQIVND (reference sequence). This CDR3 comprises 14 residues. The V gene lost 4 bases and the J gene lost 3 bases, with 12 bases spanning the gap. In DNA, the CDR3 is TGTGCCAGTAGTACAGGGTGGGAAGACTATGGCTACACCTTC. Amino acids: CASSTGWEDYGYTF.

This clone turned up a few times. The V call is TRBV2, the J call TRBJ1-1; no clear D gene. Germline lookup yields CDR1 SNHLY and CDR2 FYNNEI. With 1 base removed from V and 5 bases from J, the gap between germline ends came to 11 bases. This CDR3 region has 14 residues. The CDR3 DNA is TGTGCCAGCAGTGAAGACCTTCGGCGGACTGAAGCTTTCTTT. As protein: CASSEDLRRTEAFF.

The chain couples TRBV28 to TRBJ2-1, with D unresolved. V was shortened by 8 bases and J by 0 bases, with 8 bases between the two germline ends. This CDR3 comprises 13 residues. Germline lookup yields CDR1 MDHEN and CDR2 SYDVKM. The CDR3 loop reads CASFHSSYNEQFF. The CDR3 DNA sequence: TGTGCCAGCTTTCATAGCTCCTACAATGAGCAGTTCTTC. Filled out from reference TRBV28 and TRBJ2-1, the complete variable domain reads DVKVTQSSRYLVKRTGEKVFLECVQDMDHENMFWYRQDPGLGLRLIYFSYDVKMKEKGDIPEGYSVSREKKERFSLILESASTNQTSMYLCASFHSSYNEQFFGPGTRLTVL.

The rearrangement links TRBV11-2 to TRBJ2-1, with TRBD2 matching over 10 bases. From germline, CDR1 is SGHAT and CDR2 FQNNGV. V was clipped by 7 bases and J by 0 bases; unmatched bases: 6. The CDR3 runs 16 residues. The CDR3 here is CASIGGLASSYNEQFF. CDR3 in DNA: TGTGCCAGCATCGGGGGACTAGCGAGCTCCTACAATGAGCAGTTCTTC.

Details on this clone: An end of the junction differs from the germline gene, which may be a read error. The rearrangement joins TRBV5-8 to TRBJ1-5; 10 nucleotides line up with TRBD1. Germline V gene data show CDR1 as SGHTS and CDR2 as YDEGEE. This CDR3 spans 15 amino acids. The chain's CDR3 is CASSLGQGRNQPQHF. The CDR3 coding sequence is TGTGCCAGCAGTTTGGGACAGGGGAGAAATCAGCCCCAGCATTTT.

CDR3 region: CASSRQTGWRTEAFF. The CDR3 bases are TGTGCCAGCAGTCGCCAGACAGGGTGGCGGACTGAAGCTTTCTTT. The chain couples TRBV27 to TRBJ1-1, with TRBD1 identical over 7 bases. The germline V gene has CDR1 MNHEY and CDR2 SMNVEV (reference sequence). The CDR3 has 15 amino acids. The junction had 11 bases not matched to a gene; V was cut back by 5 bases and J by 5 bases.

The chain recombines TRBV7-9 with TRBJ2-5; perhaps TRBD1 as D (6 bases). V lost 5 bases to trimming and J lost 2 bases, with 12 bases between them. The CDR3 length is 14 residues. Germline loops: CDR1 SEHNR, CDR2 FQNEAQ (reference sequence). The CDR3 region has the DNA TGTGCCAGCAGCCCGTGGACAGCGCAAGAGACCCAGTACTTC. Its protein is CASSPWTAQETQYF.

This rearrangement joins TRBV4-3 to TRBJ2-5; 11 bases line up with TRBD2. CDR1 is LGHNA and CDR2 is YSLEER in the germline V gene. V dropped 0 bases and J dropped 3; count of bases not matched to a gene: 9. CDR3 length: 18 amino acids. The CDR3 DNA follows: TGCGCCAGCAGCCAAGATGTGGGGGGTAGCGGGAGGGAAGAGACCCAGTACTTC. This encodes CASSQDVGGSGREETQYF.